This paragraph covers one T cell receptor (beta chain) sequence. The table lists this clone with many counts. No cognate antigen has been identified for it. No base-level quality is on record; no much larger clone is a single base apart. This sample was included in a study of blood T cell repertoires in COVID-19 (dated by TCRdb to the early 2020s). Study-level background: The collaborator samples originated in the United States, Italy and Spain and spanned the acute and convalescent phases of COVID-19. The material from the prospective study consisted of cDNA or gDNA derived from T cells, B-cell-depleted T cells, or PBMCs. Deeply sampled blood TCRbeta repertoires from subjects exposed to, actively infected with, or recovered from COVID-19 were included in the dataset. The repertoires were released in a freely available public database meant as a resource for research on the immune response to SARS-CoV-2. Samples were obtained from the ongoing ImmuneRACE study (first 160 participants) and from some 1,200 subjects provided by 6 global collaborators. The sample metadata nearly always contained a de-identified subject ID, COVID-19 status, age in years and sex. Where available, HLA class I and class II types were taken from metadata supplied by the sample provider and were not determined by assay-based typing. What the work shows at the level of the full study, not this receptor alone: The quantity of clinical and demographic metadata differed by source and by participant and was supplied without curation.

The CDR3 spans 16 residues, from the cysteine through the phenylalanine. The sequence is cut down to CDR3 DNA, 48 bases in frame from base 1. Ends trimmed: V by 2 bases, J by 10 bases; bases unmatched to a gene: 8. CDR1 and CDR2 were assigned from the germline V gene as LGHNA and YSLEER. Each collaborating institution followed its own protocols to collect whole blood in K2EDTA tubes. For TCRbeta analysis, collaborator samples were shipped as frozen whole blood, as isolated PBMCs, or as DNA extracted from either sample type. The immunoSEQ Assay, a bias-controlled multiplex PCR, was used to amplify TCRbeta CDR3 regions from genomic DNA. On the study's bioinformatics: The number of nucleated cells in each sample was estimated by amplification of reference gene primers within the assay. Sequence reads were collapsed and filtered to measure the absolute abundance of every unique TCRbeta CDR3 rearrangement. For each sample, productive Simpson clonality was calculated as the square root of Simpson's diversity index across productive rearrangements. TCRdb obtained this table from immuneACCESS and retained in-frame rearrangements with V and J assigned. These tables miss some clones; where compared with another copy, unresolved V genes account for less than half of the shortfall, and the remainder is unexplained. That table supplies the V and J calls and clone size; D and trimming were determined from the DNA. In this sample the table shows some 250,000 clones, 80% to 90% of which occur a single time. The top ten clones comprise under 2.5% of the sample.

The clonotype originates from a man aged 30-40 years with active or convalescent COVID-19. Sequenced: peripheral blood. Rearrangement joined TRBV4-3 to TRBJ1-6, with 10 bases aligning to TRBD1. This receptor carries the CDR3 CASSQQWGTGESPLHF. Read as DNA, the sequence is TGCGCCAGCAGCCAACAGTGGGGGACAGGGGAATCACCCCTCCACTTT.